Listed here is a single T cell receptor beta chain. This sample is drawn from a study of blood T cell repertoires in COVID-19. About the research overall: The analysed material was cDNA or gDNA that came from T cells, B-cell-depleted T cells, or PBMCs.

The CDR3 is made up of 16 amino acids. V was shortened by 5 bases and J by 2 bases, with 16 bases between the two germline ends. Germline V lookup: CDR1 SGHVS, CDR2 FNYEAQ. Only in-frame clones appear in the TCRdb table, and some are missing; sequencing was by immunoSEQ multiplex PCR. The sample has around 170,000 clones, 70% to 85% seen once. Living in about two dozen US areas, the participants were between 18 and 89 years of age. Participant-reported clinical history was the basis for cohort assignment. The sequence came from a man aged 45-65 years who had recovered from COVID-19. The sequenced sample consisted of PBMCs or T cells enriched from blood (not recorded which). J is TRBJ2-1 and V is TRBV7-6; D unresolved. CDR3 sequence (DNA): TGTGCCAGCAGCCCGCGGCTGGAGAGTCCCTACAATGAGCAGTTCTTC. Amino acid sequence: CASSPRLESPYNEQFF.